This TCR beta chain originates from a study of regulatory T cells in long-lasting Graves disease. The junction had 5 bases not matched to a gene; V was cut back by 9 bases and J by 2 bases. Germline values: CDR1 SGHRS, CDR2 YFSETQ. The CDR3 is made up of 14 amino acids. Arm-PCR with iRepertoire HTBI primers amplified the CDR3 regions for these TCR beta libraries. Via MiXCR, TCRdb re-called the multiplex PCR reads, giving one row per CDR3 protein. This sample has roughly 560,000 distinct CDR3 sequences, with roughly 15% found just once. This clonotype was found many times. Time point in this sample: newly diagnosed GD, antithyroid drugs for less than 3 months. TCR sequences were obtained from RNA taken from PBMCs. These data were likewise used in another study, on T cells in Graves' hyperthyroidism and ophthalmopathy.

V usage is TRBV5-1 and J usage is TRBJ1-5; 10 positions match TRBD1. This TCR derives from a middle-aged woman with Graves disease. Sequences were derived from peripheral blood mononuclear cells (PBMCs), sampled at new diagnosis, from a patient treated with antithyroid drugs. The CDR3, as DNA: TGCGCCACCGAGGACAGGGGGGGCAATCAGCCCCAGCATTTT. Residues: CATEDRGGNQPQHF.